The rows below give T cell receptor beta chains drawn from one sample of a study of T cells in localized non-small cell lung cancer. Sequencing used immunoSEQ multiplex PCR; TCRdb keeps in-frame clones, though not all of them. The sample holds tens of thousands of clones; around 89% are singletons and the top ten take 20% to 25%. The source material was peripheral blood, sampled before any cancer treatment. All receptors derive from a woman aged 35 to 70 with stage I squamous cell lung carcinoma. CDR3s include the opening cysteine and the closing phenylalanine or tryptophan. A D gene is named only where the DNA matches it firmly. Clone size is stated in some rows and not others, as once, few, many or a class when expanded.

>.|TRBJ1-3|TRBV10-3|.
TGTGCCACCCGACGAACGGGGGTGGACACCATATATTTT
CATRRTGVDTIYF
>.|TRBJ1-5|TRBV2|TRBD1
TGTGCCAGCAGCGACGGGACAGTCAATCAGCCCCAGCATTTT
CASSDGTVNQPQHF
>.|TRBJ1-1|TRBV7-3|.
TGTGCCAGCAGCTATACAGAGCGAGCTTTCTTT
CASSYTERAFF
>.|TRBJ1-1|TRBV5-8|.
TGTGCCAGCAGCTTGGGACTAGTACTATCGAACACTGAAGCTTTCTTT
CASSLGLVLSNTEAFF
>.|TRBJ2-1|TRBV7-3|.
TGTGCCAGCAGCTCGCCCGGCCCTTGGGGGCCCAACAATGAGCAGTTCTTC
CASSSPGPWGPNNEQFF
>.|TRBJ2-7|TRBV29-1|TRBD2
TGCAGCGTTGCCTCCGGGACTAGCGGGACCGAGCAGTACTTC
CSVASGTSGTEQYF
>.|TRBJ1-3|TRBV11-2|.
TGTGCCAGCAGCTTAGGCCAGGTGTTATCTGGAAACACCATATATTTT
CASSLGQVLSGNTIYF
>.|TRBJ1-1|TRBV9|.
TGTGCCAGCAGCGTAGAAAGTACAGGTTGGAACACTGAAGCTTTCTTT
CASSVESTGWNTEAFF
>.|TRBJ2-7|TRBV4-1|.
TGCGCCAGCAGCCCGCAGGACTCTCTCGTTTACGAGCAGTACTTC
CASSPQDSLVYEQYF
>.|TRBJ2-4|TRBV27|.
TGTGCCAGCAGTTTGGGGGGACCTAATTACAAAAACATTCAGTACTTC
CASSLGGPNYKNIQYF
>.|TRBJ1-1|TRBV5-1|.
TGCGCCAGCAGCTTGGGTGGGACATCGAACGGGGCAGCTTTCTTT
CASSLGGTSNGAAFF
>once|TRBJ1-2|TRBV5-8|.
TGTGCCAGCAGCCCGACCTGGGGGGTCACCGGTAACTATGGCTACACCTTC
CASSPTWGVTGNYGYTF
>.|TRBJ1-1|TRBV5-5|.
TGTGCCAGCAGCCCGGCCACGTGGGCGGGTGAAGCTTTCTTT
CASSPATWAGEAFF
>.|TRBJ1-1|TRBV19|.
TGTGCCAGTAGTAAGTTTTCGGACACTGAAGCTTTCTTT
CASSKFSDTEAFF
>.|TRBJ1-5|TRBV5-5|.
TGTGCCAGCAGCTTGTTCGATCAGGGAGATCAGCCCCAGCATTTT
CASSLFDQGDQPQHF